The 18 T cell receptor beta chains reported below all come from one sample, sequenced in a study of blood T cell repertoires in COVID-19. Profiling relied on immunoSEQ multiplex PCR, and the TCRdb table lists in-frame clones only, not all of them. Altogether around 190,000 clones are present, around 87% being singletons, with the ten largest covering 20% to 25%. Sequenced material: PBMCs or T cells enriched from blood (not recorded which). Receptors originate from a woman aged 40 to 55 in a cohort exposed to, infected with or recovered from COVID-19 (not recorded which).

The V call is TRBV27, the J call TRBJ2-1; 9 positions match TRBD1. Germline V gene sequence: CDR1 MNHEY, CDR2 SMNVEV (reference sequence). Germline trimming cut 4 bases from V and 8 bases from J; bases unmatched to any gene: 9. This CDR3 contains 15 residues. The CDR3 protein is CASSYQDRGGDEQFF. CDR3 sequence (DNA): TGTGCCAGCAGTTATCAGGACAGGGGTGGCGATGAGCAGTTCTTC.

The chain has TRBV12-3 or TRBV12-4 and TRBJ1-5; no clear D. The CDR3 runs to 13 residues. The germline V and J ends were trimmed by 3 bases and 0 bases, with 3 bases remaining between them. The CDR3 coding sequence is TGTGCCAGCAGTTTTAATAGCAATCAGCCCCAGCATTTT. This translates into CASSFNSNQPQHF.

In DNA, the CDR3 is TGTGCCAGCAGCCAAGGGGCAGATGCTAACTATGGCTACACCTTC. It encodes CASSQGADANYGYTF. V and J are TRBV3-1 (or the pseudogene TRBV3-2) and TRBJ1-2, with unresolved D. The CDR3 sequence is 15 residues long. Per the germline V gene, CDR1 is LGHDT and CDR2 is YNNKEL (reference sequence). The V and J ends lost 1 base and 0 bases respectively, with 9 bases between them.

The chain's CDR3 is CASSSSGFGNTIYF. Written as DNA, the CDR3 is TGTGCCAGCAGTTCTTCAGGGTTTGGAAACACCATATATTTT. V usage is TRBV27 and J usage is TRBJ1-3; perhaps TRBD1 as D (5 bases). Germline V gives CDR1 MNHEY, CDR2 SMNVEV (reference sequence). With 4 bases removed from V and 3 bases from J, the gap between germline ends came to 10 bases. This CDR3 is 14 amino acids long.

The chain employs TRBV5-1 and TRBJ2-5; TRBD2 agrees at 8 bases. This CDR3 contains 16 residues. Germline CDR1 SGHRS, CDR2 YFSETQ. V lost 0 bases, J lost 3 bases, and 7 bases stayed unmatched. DNA of the CDR3: TGCGCCAGCAGCTTGGCGCCGCGGGAGGTCGAAGAGACCCAGTACTTC. This codes for CASSLAPREVEETQYF.

This clone was picked up one time. V usage is TRBV30 and J usage is TRBJ2-7, with 8 bases identical to TRBD1. This CDR3 is built from 13 residues. The V gene's germline CDR1 is GTSNPN and CDR2 SVGIG (reference sequence). After removal of 6 bases from V and 2 bases from J, the junction contained 6 bases not matched to a gene. Here the CDR3 reads CACNRQGTYEQYF. DNA of the CDR3: TGTGCCTGCAACCGACAGGGGACCTACGAGCAGTACTTC.

The chain carries TRBV11-2 and TRBJ2-7; D not resolved. The V end was cut by 1 base, the J end by 2 bases, with 12 bases between. This CDR3 is built from 15 residues. Germline CDR1 reads SGHAT; CDR2 reads FQNNGV. The CDR3 loop is CASSLVPRNPYEQYF. The CDR3 region has the DNA TGTGCCAGCAGCTTAGTCCCGCGGAACCCCTACGAGCAGTACTTC. The variable domain in full, completed from reference TRBV11-2 and TRBJ2-7, reads EAGVAQSPRYKIIEKRQSVAFWCNPISGHATLYWYQQILGQGPKLLIQFQNNGVVDDSQLPKDRFSAERLKGVDSTLKIQPAKLEDSAVYLCASSLVPRNPYEQYFGPGTRLTVT.

V and J are TRBV2 and TRBJ1-4, with 10 bases identical to TRBD1. The CDR3 extends over 14 amino acids. From germline, CDR1 is SNHLY and CDR2 FYNNEI. J gave up 8 bases and V 6 bases, and 6 bases lay outside the gene matches. CDR3 sequence (DNA): TGTGCCAGCAGGTCCGGGACAGGGGAGGAAAAACTGTTTTTT. Encoded protein: CASRSGTGEEKLFF.

The J gene is TRBJ2-1, the V gene TRBV15, with TRBD1 as a possible D gene (6 bases). Germline V gives CDR1 LNHNV, CDR2 YYDKDF (reference sequence). This CDR3 region has 13 residues. With 3 bases removed from V and 5 bases from J, the gap between germline ends came to 8 bases. CDR3 protein: CATSRDRNNEQFF. In nucleotides, the CDR3 is TGTGCCACCAGCAGGGACAGAAACAATGAGCAGTTCTTC.

DNA for the CDR3: TGTGCCAGCAGCGGGGTAGACACAGGGAACACTGAAGCTTTCTTT. Translating it yields CASSGVDTGNTEAFF. The genes are TRBV7-9 and TRBJ1-1, with D possibly being TRBD1 (5 bases). This CDR3 has 15 residues. Germline V gene data show CDR1 as SEHNR and CDR2 as FQNEAQ (reference sequence). V was trimmed by 5 bases and J by 1 base, leaving 14 bases between them.

V usage is TRBV5-4 and J usage is TRBJ2-5; D might be TRBD2 (5 bases). This CDR3 has 14 amino acids. Germline values: CDR1 SGHNT, CDR2 YYREEE (reference sequence). Deletions cut 4 bases from V and 3 bases from J, with 13 bases between. The CDR3 loop is CASSRRGEKETQYF. The CDR3 DNA is TGTGCCAGCAGCCGACGTGGGGAGAAAGAGACCCAGTACTTC.

CDR3 coding DNA: TGTGCCAGCAGCCTGAACGGACAGGGGTGGGAGTTCTTC. This gives the protein CASSLNGQGWEFF. This sequence joins TRBV11-3 and TRBJ2-1, with 9 nucleotides matching TRBD1. CDR3 size: 13 residues. V shed 5 bases, J shed 14 bases, and the junction held 10 bases outside the gene matches. The germline V gene encodes CDR1 SGHNT and CDR2 YENEEA.

The chain combines TRBV10-3 with TRBJ2-1; tentative D call: TRBD1 (5 bases). Trimming pared 4 bases from V and 0 bases from J, leaving 22 bases between. The CDR3 loop spans 19 amino acids. Germline CDR1 ENHRY, CDR2 SYGVKD. The CDR3 loop is CAISVTRVAKQSSYNEQFF. As DNA, the CDR3 is TGTGCCATCAGTGTCACCAGGGTAGCAAAACAAAGCTCCTACAATGAGCAGTTCTTC.

The CDR3, as DNA: TGTGCCAGCAGCCCTCGAGGATGGAACAATCAGCCCCAGCATTTT. Protein: CASSPRGWNNQPQHF. The rearrangement links TRBV7-9 to TRBJ1-5, with unresolved D. Germline CDR1 and CDR2: SEHNR and FQNEAQ (reference sequence). Trimming cost V 5 bases and J 3 bases, with 14 bases left between them. This CDR3 comprises 15 residues. The complete variable domain, with remaining parts taken from reference TRBV7-9 and TRBJ1-5, reads DTGVSQNPRHKITKRGQNVTFRCDPISEHNRLYWYRQTLGQGPEFLTYFQNEAQLEKSRLLSDRFSAERPKGSFSTLEIQRTEQGDSAMYLCASSPRGWNNQPQHFGDGTRLSIL.

V is TRBV27 and J is TRBJ2-5, with no clear D. This CDR3 comprises 15 residues. Germline loops: CDR1 MNHEY, CDR2 SMNVEV (reference sequence). V lost 3 bases to trimming and J lost 2 bases, with 13 bases between them. The CDR3 DNA follows: TGTGCCAGCAGTTTTGCTGCACAGTATCAAGAGACCCAGTACTTC. This gives the protein CASSFAAQYQETQYF.

The rearrangement uses TRBV6-5 and TRBJ2-7; no definite D call. V shed 5 bases and J shed 2 bases, with 7 bases lying between them. The length of the CDR3 is 12 residues. The germline CDR1 and CDR2 sequences are MNHEY and SVGAGI. CDR3 bases: TGTGCCAGCAGTAAGCCCCCCTACGAGCAGTACTTC. Translating gives CASSKPPYEQYF.

The chain employs TRBV27 and TRBJ2-2; D may be TRBD2 (7 bases). The CDR3 is made up of 15 amino acids. Germline CDR1 is MNHEY and CDR2 is SMNVEV (reference sequence). The germline V and J ends were trimmed by 3 bases and 6 bases, with 14 bases remaining between them. The CDR3, as DNA: TGTGCCAGCAGTTTCAGGGGAGGGATGGCCGGGGAGCTGTTTTTT. Residues: CASSFRGGMAGELFF.

This clone appeared once. The chain is built from TRBV21-1 and TRBJ1-1; the table's D call, TRBD1, has no DNA check behind it. TRBV21-1 is a recognized pseudogene. The CDR3 length is 15 residues. The CDR3 nucleotides read TGTGCCAGCAAGAGAACGACAGGGATGAACACTGAAGCTTTCTTT. It translates to CASKRTTGMNTEAFF.